This T cell receptor (beta chain) was sequenced for a study of T cell responses to AZD1222 COVID-19 vaccine. Looking at the study overall: Pooling covered second doses at about 4 or about 12 weeks.

General observations from the study: Just six or seven AZD1222 recipients tested seropositive at baseline. Samples come after the peak T cell response, not at day 14. Reports indicate that nearly half of spike-specific TCRs are directed at unmutated variant regions.

The germline V gene has CDR1 ENHRY and CDR2 SYGVKD. J gave up 0 bases and V 0 bases, and 9 bases lay outside the gene matches. The CDR3 is 19 amino acids. With regard to this clone: Its antigen is still unknown.

Assay used: immunoSEQ multiplex PCR; TCRdb lists only in-frame clones, some missing. This table has around 84,000 clones, roughly 90% appearing once. The sequenced sample was peripheral blood, obtained on day 0 of AZD1222 vaccination. The chain couples TRBV10-3 to TRBJ2-3; 10 bases align to TRBD2. The source is an adult in good health. The CDR3 loop reads CAISESGAGGPFSTDTQYF. CDR3 bases: TGTGCCATCAGTGAGTCTGGAGCGGGAGGGCCATTCAGCACAGATACGCAGTATTTT.